The present entry profiles one TCR beta chain with its context. Its antigen remains unknown. The draw for each donor consisted of a single 2.5 ml blood sample. Unsorted whole blood yielded the total RNA, with T cells left unselected. This sample is part of a study of monozygotic twins with inflammatory bowel disease. Whole-study results and caveats: Lower TCRbeta diversity (inverse Simpson) was seen in IBD patients than in healthy co-twins. Relative to healthy twins, IBD patients had fewer clonotypes in common with others, a gap that was especially apparent with disease activity.

Germline V gene sequence: CDR1 SGHNT, CDR2 YYREEE (reference sequence). There are 14 residues in the CDR3. TCRdb processed the 5' RACE reads again and assigns one entry to each CDR3 protein, with no DNA. The table lists about 380,000 distinct CDR3 sequences. The receptor comes from a human donor with ulcerative colitis or Crohn's disease, or a healthy co-twin of an affected twin (not recorded which). This chain connects TRBV5-4 to TRBJ1-2. The sample consisted of blood. CDR3 amino acids: CASSPDFGSYGYTF.